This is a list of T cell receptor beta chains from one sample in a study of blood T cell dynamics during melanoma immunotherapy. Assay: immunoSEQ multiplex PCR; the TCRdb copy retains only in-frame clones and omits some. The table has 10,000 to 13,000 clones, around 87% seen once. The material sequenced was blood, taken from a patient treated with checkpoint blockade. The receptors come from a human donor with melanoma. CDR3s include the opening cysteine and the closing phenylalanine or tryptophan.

CASAGTADTEAFF	TRBV18	TRBJ1-1
CASSMGFYQPQHF	TRBV19	TRBJ1-5
CASSIWTGTNTGELFF	TRBV19	TRBJ2-2
CATRSGGTNTGELFF	TRBV15	TRBJ2-2
CASSGDGGQTEKLFF	TRBV7-9	TRBJ1-4
CASSLGSGGTSLPRETQYF	TRBV5-8	TRBJ2-5
CASSPRRGTANTEAFF	TRBV7-8	TRBJ1-1
CATSREPGNTIYF	TRBV15	TRBJ1-3
CASSRSVGSAQETQYF	TRBV6-6	TRBJ2-5
CASRPHPSRPRLQETQYF	TRBV23-1	TRBJ2-5